The 29 T cell receptor beta chains below come from one sample, sequenced in a study of OX40 agonist ivuxolimab in advanced cancers. Assay: immunoSEQ multiplex PCR; the TCRdb copy retains only in-frame clones and omits some. The data show about 72,000 clones, over 70% seen once. The sequencing here drew on CD4+ or CD8+ T cells sorted from blood, taken in a trial of the OX40 agonist ivuxolimab. These receptors came from an adult with an advanced solid tumor such as melanoma, head and neck, liver or kidney cancer.

The chain recombines TRBV7-2 with TRBJ2-1; 7 nucleotides line up with TRBD2. The V gene's germline CDR1 is SGHTA and CDR2 FQGNSA. V lost 5 bases, J lost 7 bases, and 8 bases stayed unmatched. This CDR3 is built from 14 residues. For the CDR3, the DNA is TGTGCCAGCAGCCGAGGCGCGGGAGAGAATGAGCAGTTCTTC. This codes for CASSRGAGENEQFF.

This clone was observed a few times. The chain has TRBV28 and TRBJ2-1; D gene ambiguous. The CDR3 is 11 amino acids. Germline V gene data show CDR1 as MDHEN and CDR2 as SYDVKM. Trimming removed 6 bases at V and 10 bases at J, with 10 bases between. CDR3 protein: CASSLSREQFF. The CDR3 DNA is TGTGCCAGCAGCCTCAGCCGGGAGCAGTTCTTC.

The chain joins TRBV6-4 to TRBJ2-2; D gene uncertain. CDR1 and CDR2 from the germline V gene are MRHNA and SNTAGT. The CDR3 runs 12 residues. Trimming pared 5 bases from V and 5 bases from J, leaving 6 bases between. CDR3 in amino acids: CASSSRTGELFF. As DNA, the CDR3 is TGTGCCAGCAGTTCTAGAACCGGGGAGCTGTTTTTT.

This clone showed up just a few times. V and J are TRBV5-6 and TRBJ1-2, with 8 bases identical to TRBD1. In germline, CDR1 is SGHDT, CDR2 YYEEEE. With 6 bases clipped from V and 6 bases from J, the junction kept 10 bases outside the gene matches. This CDR3 contains 14 residues. CDR3 coding DNA: TGTGCCAGCAAGCTTGGGACAGGAATAAATGGCTACACCTTC. As protein: CASKLGTGINGYTF.

This clone was counted between two and nine times. The gene calls are TRBV4-1 and TRBJ2-3; perhaps TRBD1 as D (5 bases). V lost 3 bases and J 5 bases, leaving 21 bases between the germline ends. Germline CDR1 and CDR2: MGHRA and YSYEKL. This CDR3 contains 17 residues. The CDR3 region has the DNA TGCGCCAGCAGCCACCTCTTGCGGCGGACAAGAGAAGATACGCAGTATTTT. This gives the protein CASSHLLRRTREDTQYF.

The V call is TRBV5-1, the J call TRBJ1-1; 7 bases fit TRBD1. J gave up 2 bases and V 5 bases, and 12 bases lay outside the gene matches. There are 16 residues in the CDR3. Germline CDR1 reads SGHRS; CDR2 reads YFSETQ. The CDR3 DNA follows: TGCGCCAGCAGACTCGAAGGGGGGACAGCTAACACTGAAGCTTTCTTT. As protein: CASRLEGGTANTEAFF.

The chain links TRBV21-1 to TRBJ2-4. TRBV21-1 is shown as a pseudogene. The CDR3 length is 17 residues. In nucleotides, the CDR3 is TGTGCCAGCAGCCCAAAGGGCCTAAAGGGCGCCAAAAACATTCAGTACTTC. This encodes CASSPKGLKGAKNIQYF.

The rearrangement joins TRBV5-1 to TRBJ2-5; maybe TRBD1 (6 bases). The CDR3 contains 15 residues. The V end lost 5 bases, the J end lost 4 bases, and 18 bases lay between the germline ends. CDR1 SGHRS and CDR2 YFSETQ come from the germline V gene. The CDR3, as DNA: TGCGCCAGCAGACGAACAGGGCAATTAGGAGAGACCCAGTACTTC. This translates into CASRRTGQLGETQYF.

The V call is TRBV18, the J call TRBJ2-2; 12 bases line up with TRBD2. V trimming: 3 bases; J trimming: 4 bases; junction bases outside the gene matches: 9. CDR1 KGHSH and CDR2 LQKENI come from the germline V gene. This CDR3 has 18 residues. In DNA form, the CDR3 reads TGTGCCAGCTCACCGAACCTAGCGGGAGGGCCGAGCACCGGGGAGCTGTTTTTT. Protein sequence: CASSPNLAGGPSTGELFF.

The V and J genes are TRBV27 and TRBJ1-5; the D is unclear. V was shortened by 6 bases and J by 3 bases, with 12 bases between the two germline ends. Germline V CDR1 and CDR2: MNHEY, SMNVEV (reference sequence). CDR3 size: 14 residues. The CDR3 reads CASRPGGSNQPQHF. CDR3 in DNA: TGTGCCAGCAGGCCAGGAGGGTCCAATCAGCCCCAGCATTTT.

This chain connects TRBV2 to TRBJ1-3, with 7 bases fitting TRBD1. V lost 5 bases and J lost 0; bases outside the gene matches: 4. The CDR3 covers 15 residues. From germline, CDR1 is SNHLY and CDR2 FYNNEI. The CDR3 here is CASSFYRGSGNTIYF. DNA for the CDR3: TGTGCCAGCAGTTTTTACAGGGGCTCTGGAAACACCATATATTTT.

V and J are TRBV30 and TRBJ2-1, with D possibly TRBD1 on 6 matching bases. Germline values: CDR1 GTSNPN, CDR2 SVGIG (reference sequence). V lost 1 base and J 4 bases, leaving 29 bases between the germline ends. This CDR3 has 20 residues. The chain's CDR3 is CAWSGAGTSVFGRSYNEQFF. The CDR3 DNA reads as TGTGCCTGGAGTGGGGCCGGGACATCGGTGTTTGGGAGATCTTACAATGAGCAGTTCTTC.

The chain uses TRBV7-3 and TRBJ1-1; D is undetermined. The CDR3 length is 13 residues. CDR1 is SGHTA and CDR2 is FQGTGA in the germline V gene. Trimming cost V 0 bases and J 3 bases, with 5 bases left between them. Written as DNA, the CDR3 is TGTGCCAGCAGCTTAACTTCGCACACTGAAGCTTTCTTT. Translation: CASSLTSHTEAFF.

The V and J genes are TRBV5-1 and TRBJ1-2; D may be TRBD1 (5 bases). Trimming took 0 bases from V and 3 from J, leaving 9 bases between them. The CDR3 length is 14 residues. The germline gives CDR1 SGHRS, CDR2 YFSETQ. The CDR3 DNA reads TGCGCCAGCAGCTTGGCAGGGTGGGACTATGGCTACACCTTC. Translating gives CASSLAGWDYGYTF.

This sequence joins TRBV5-5 and TRBJ1-2; a weak D match, TRBD1 (5 bases). V was pared by 3 bases and J by 3 bases, with 18 bases between. The CDR3 sequence is 16 residues long. Germline CDR1 is SGHKS and CDR2 is YYEKEE (reference sequence). The CDR3 nucleotides are TGTGCCAGCAGCTCCTTAGCCAGGGTCGTTGACTATGGCTACACCTTC. Residues: CASSSLARVVDYGYTF.

V usage is TRBV15 and J usage is TRBJ1-6, with 10 bases fitting TRBD1. The CDR3 runs 16 residues. Unmatched junction bases numbered 3, after V lost 3 bases and J lost 4 bases. Germline CDR1 is LNHNV and CDR2 is YYDKDF (reference sequence). CDR3 residues: CATSSGDRGYNSPLHF. The CDR3 nucleotides are TGTGCCACCAGCAGTGGGGACAGGGGTTATAATTCACCCCTCCACTTT.

V and J are TRBV18 and TRBJ1-1, with D perhaps matching TRBD1 (5 bases). The germline V gene has CDR1 KGHSH and CDR2 LQKENI. This CDR3 region has 15 residues. The V gene lost 0 bases and the J gene lost 1 base, with 9 bases spanning the gap. CDR3 amino acids: CASSPPAGSNTEAFF. CDR3 nucleotides: TGTGCCAGCTCACCACCGGCAGGGTCGAACACTGAAGCTTTCTTT.

V gene TRBV5-1 combines with J gene TRBJ1-1; D is perhaps TRBD1 (6 bases). V shed 0 bases and J shed 4 bases, with 13 bases lying between them. Germline V gene lookup returns CDR1 SGHRS and CDR2 YFSETQ. The CDR3 consists of 15 residues. The CDR3 region is CASSLAGHAITEAFF. DNA of the CDR3: TGCGCCAGCAGCTTGGCGGGACACGCAATCACTGAAGCTTTCTTT. Full variable domain (missing parts from reference TRBV5-1 and TRBJ1-1): KAGVTQTPRYLIKTRGQQVTLSCSPISGHRSVSWYQQTPGQGLQFLFEYFSETQRNKGNFPGRFSGRQFSNSRSEMNVSTLELGDSALYLCASSLAGHAITEAFFGQGTRLTVV.

The genes are TRBV2 and TRBJ1-5; possibly TRBD1 for D (6 bases). This CDR3 comprises 15 residues. CDR1 SNHLY and CDR2 FYNNEI come from the germline V gene. Trimming took off 4 bases at V and 7 bases at J, with 17 bases between the two ends. The CDR3 coding sequence is TGTGCCAGCAGTGCGGGCCGGCCCCAGGGGCAGCCCCAGCATTTT. Translation: CASSAGRPQGQPQHF.

The chain combines TRBV4-1 with TRBJ1-1, with D possibly TRBD1 on 6 matching bases. The V gene's germline CDR1 is MGHRA and CDR2 YSYEKL. This CDR3 comprises 15 residues. V was trimmed by 3 bases and J by 0 bases, leaving 11 bases between them. The CDR3 spells CASSQPGTMNTEAFF. As DNA, the CDR3 is TGCGCCAGCAGCCAGCCCGGGACAATGAACACTGAAGCTTTCTTT.

This sequence joins TRBV19 and TRBJ1-2; 8 bases fit TRBD1. The V gene's germline CDR1 is LNHDA and CDR2 SQIVND (reference sequence). V lost 4 bases, J lost 5 bases, and 6 bases stayed unmatched. The CDR3 is made up of 14 amino acids. CDR3 nucleotide sequence: TGTGCCAGTAGTACAGGACAGGGTCCTTATGGCTACACCTTC. Translated, it gives CASSTGQGPYGYTF.

This rearrangement joins TRBV27 to TRBJ1-6; D perhaps matches TRBD1 (6 bases). Germline V gene data show CDR1 as MNHEY and CDR2 as SMNVEV (reference sequence). The CDR3 is 15 residues long. The germline V and J ends were trimmed by 5 bases and 10 bases, with 18 bases remaining between them. In DNA form, the CDR3 reads TGTGCCAGCAGTCCGGTGACAGGTAGTAGCTCACCCCTCCACTTT. Translation gives CASSPVTGSSSPLHF.

The chain couples TRBV21-1 to TRBJ2-3; TRBD1 is taken as the D call from the table, unchecked against the DNA. TRBV21-1 is a pseudogene locus. The CDR3 spans 16 residues. For the CDR3, the DNA is TGTGCCAGCAGCACCCGTGGACAGGGTTACACAGATACGCAGTATTTT. Translating gives CASSTRGQGYTDTQYF.

To note about this clone: At one end, the junction sequence differs from germline, possibly due to a read error. This chain uses TRBV2 with TRBJ1-5; 9 nucleotides match TRBD1. This CDR3 is 14 amino acids long. Germline assignment: CDR1 SNHLY and CDR2 FYNNEI. Here the CDR3 DNA reads TGTGCCAGCAGTTTAGGACAGGGGAGTCAGTCCCAGCATTTT. It translates to CASSLGQGSQSQHF.

This clone is a singleton in its sample. One end of the junction is discordant with germline, which a read error may explain. The CDR3 sequence: CASSNGPVGNEKLFF. CDR3 nucleotide sequence: TGTGCCAGCAGTAACGGACCAGTAGGTAATGAAAAACTGTTTTTT. This chain connects TRBV19 to TRBJ1-4; D call uncertain. Germline V gene sequence: CDR1 LNHDA, CDR2 SQIVND (reference sequence). This CDR3 is built from 15 residues.

The chain carries TRBV13 and TRBJ2-1, with D hard to call. This CDR3 spans 15 amino acids. Germline-derived CDR1 and CDR2 are PRHDT and FYEKMQ (reference sequence). Trimming pared 5 bases from V and 5 bases from J, leaving 16 bases between. The CDR3 is CASSPSRYGDNEQFF. In DNA form, the CDR3 reads TGTGCCAGCAGCCCGTCGCGCTACGGAGACAATGAGCAGTTCTTC.

This clone turned up a few times. The CDR3 sequence is CASSPTSVYGYTF. The DNA for the CDR3 is TGTGCCAGCAGTCCAACATCCGTCTATGGCTACACCTTC. The chain employs TRBV27 and TRBJ1-2; no clear D. The CDR3 spans 13 residues. Germline V CDR1 and CDR2: MNHEY, SMNVEV (reference sequence). V shed 5 bases and J shed 4 bases, with 11 bases lying between them.

The chain has TRBV11-2 and TRBJ2-7; D gene uncertain. The CDR3 runs 13 residues. Germline V gene data show CDR1 as SGHAT and CDR2 as FQNNGV. V shed 5 bases and J shed 7 bases, with 15 bases lying between them. Written as DNA, the CDR3 is TGTGCCAGCAGCCCAAATTATCGGGCGGAGCAGTACTTC. Translation: CASSPNYRAEQYF.

The V call is TRBV4-1, the J call TRBJ2-1, with unresolved D. Between the trimmed V and J ends, which lost 0 bases and 7 bases, there was a span of 7 bases. The CDR3 has 13 residues. Germline V gives CDR1 MGHRA, CDR2 YSYEKL. The CDR3 here is CASSQERLNEQFF. CDR3 in DNA: TGCGCCAGCAGCCAAGAGCGTCTGAATGAGCAGTTCTTC.